This TCR beta chain was profiled in a study of vaccination effects on CD4 cells after COVID-19. Turning to the study itself: Each participant received a vaccine that was either BNT162b2 or mRNA-1273, given as two doses. Study observations and caveats: Clones of infection and vaccine origin contracted markedly late after vaccination.

Assay: immunoSEQ multiplex PCR; the TCRdb copy retains only in-frame clones and omits some. The table shows about 54,000 clones, with around 86% occurring only once. In the ViraFEST assay, antigen-specific CD4+ clonotypes were identified by expansion after peptide-pool stimulation. After roughly 9 days in culture, the CD4+ T cells were isolated. Each culture well received a few million PBMC. These cells were then cultured in IMDM with 8.5 to 10 IU/ml IL-2 and about 9.4 ug/ml peptides. In the case of this clone: Its antigen remains unidentified.

Trimming removed 6 bases from V and 5 bases from J, with 10 bases in between. This CDR3 has 12 residues. In germline, CDR1 is MNHEY, CDR2 SVGEGT. This sample comprised CD4+ T cells from PBMCs cultured with HCoV-229E spike peptides, obtained before COVID-19 vaccination. The chain joins TRBV6-2 or TRBV6-3 to TRBJ2-5; TRBD1 or TRBD2 may be the D gene (5 bases each). The receptor comes from a human donor who received a COVID-19 vaccine. The CDR3 sequence: CASSWGLETQYF. CDR3 DNA sequence: TGTGCCAGCAGCTGGGGGTTGGAGACCCAGTACTTC.